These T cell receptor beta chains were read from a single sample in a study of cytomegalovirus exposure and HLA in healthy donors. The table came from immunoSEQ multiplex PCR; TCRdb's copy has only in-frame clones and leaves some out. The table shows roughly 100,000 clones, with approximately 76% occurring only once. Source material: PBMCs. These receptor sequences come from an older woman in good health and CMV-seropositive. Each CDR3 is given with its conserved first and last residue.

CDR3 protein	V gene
CATNQDLGQGTTYEQYF	TRBV15
CASSYDLNTEAFF	TRBV6-5
CASSLEPFRGSDYTF	TRBV11-2
CAWEGQGFTYEQYF	TRBV30
CASSLVPGQANQPQHF	TRBV5-5
CASSTNRVEKLFF	TRBV7-2
CASSHIRGTQYF	TRBV9
CASSAATGRGTEAFF	TRBV2
CASSLTSGRAGAQYF	TRBV5-4
CASQQQGSGANVLTF	TRBV6-5
CASSYETGLNTEAFF	TRBV6-6
CASLKRTGGEKLFF	TRBV28
CASSVDFSDYGYTF	TRBV9
CASSSQGETQYF	TRBV2
CACTLAGGSYEQYF	TRBV30
CASSPRPGTGSGANVLTF	TRBV9
CAWSDDGYTIYF	TRBV30
CASSVGNRYEQYF	TRBV9
CSAKMGGTGNQPQHF	TRBV29-1
CATRHPGLAASHVLFF	TRBV2
CASSQVANTEAFF	TRBV4-1
CASSYTGGPNTGELFF	TRBV9
CASSHTGTSSSF	TRBV5-4
CASSVKDRGKVETQYF	TRBV28
CASSVRDSGRLYSGNTIYF	TRBV18